The 20 T cell receptor beta chains below were found in one sample sequenced in a study of blood T cell repertoires in COVID-19. The repertoire was sequenced with immunoSEQ multiplex PCR; TCRdb's copy has only in-frame clones and lacks some. The sample has about 400,000 clones; 85% to 90% are singletons. The specimen sequenced was peripheral blood. The receptor set was obtained from a woman in her thirties with acute or convalescent COVID-19.

The rearrangement joins TRBV12-3 or TRBV12-4 to TRBJ2-7; D is possibly TRBD1 (6 bases). This CDR3 has 12 amino acids. Trimming removed 6 bases at V and 2 bases at J, with 8 bases between. CDR3 residues: CASSGTPYEQYF. For the CDR3, the DNA is TGTGCCAGCAGCGGGACACCCTACGAGCAGTACTTC.

The chain employs TRBV6-5 and TRBJ2-5; 8 nucleotides line up with TRBD1. V lost 5 bases, J lost 5 bases, and 7 bases stayed unmatched. The CDR3 covers 14 residues. CDR1 and CDR2 (germline): MNHEY, SVGAGI. The chain's CDR3 is CASSPDRGDETQYF. The CDR3 DNA reads TGTGCCAGCAGTCCCGACAGGGGCGACGAGACCCAGTACTTC.

Only one count was recorded for this clone. The chain has TRBV18 and TRBJ1-1; 7 bases align to TRBD1. The germline V gene has CDR1 KGHSH and CDR2 LQKENI. This CDR3 is 17 amino acids long. Losses at the gene ends were 6 bases for V and 4 bases for J; bases not matched to a gene: 17. CDR3 sequence reads: CASSPRNRGGDGTEAFF. In DNA, the CDR3 is TGTGCCAGCTCCCCGCGAAACCGAGGGGGCGATGGCACTGAAGCTTTCTTT.

In nucleotides, the CDR3 is TGTGCCAGCAGCTTGTACCAGGGCGACGCTTTCTTT. As protein: CASSLYQGDAFF. The rearrangement links TRBV7-9 to TRBJ1-1, with a weak D call TRBD1 (5 bases). Deletions cut 3 bases from V and 11 bases from J, with 13 bases between. Germline V CDR1 and CDR2: SEHNR, FQNEAQ (reference sequence). This CDR3 spans 12 amino acids. The full variable domain, its missing parts supplied by reference TRBV7-9 and TRBJ1-1, is DTGVSQNPRHKITKRGQNVTFRCDPISEHNRLYWYRQTLGQGPEFLTYFQNEAQLEKSRLLSDRFSAERPKGSFSTLEIQRTEQGDSAMYLCASSLYQGDAFFGQGTRLTVV.

This chain links TRBV6-4 with TRBJ2-3, with 10 bases aligning to TRBD1. The CDR3 sequence is 16 residues long. The V gene end was trimmed by 5 bases and the J gene end by 1 base; junction bases not matched to a gene: 6. Per the germline V gene, CDR1 is MRHNA and CDR2 is SNTAGT. The CDR3 coding sequence is TGTGCCAGCAGTTACACCGGGACAGGGGGCACAGATACGCAGTATTTT. Translation gives CASSYTGTGGTDTQYF.

This clone was detected only once. The V gene is TRBV29-1, the J gene TRBJ2-7, with TRBD1 matching 10 bases. Germline V CDR1 and CDR2: SQVTM, ANQGSEA. V lost 6 bases to trimming and J lost 6 bases; unmatched junction nucleotides: 8. This CDR3 spans 13 amino acids. CDR3: CSVRDRGRGEQYF. The CDR3 bases are TGCAGCGTACGCGACAGGGGGCGAGGCGAGCAGTACTTC.

In regard to this clone: The germline gene is not matched at one end of the junction; a read error may be the cause. The gene calls are TRBV3-1 (or the pseudogene TRBV3-2) and TRBJ2-3; a possible D gene is TRBD2 (5 bases). CDR1 and CDR2 (germline): LGHDT, YNNKEL (reference sequence). The length of the CDR3 is 14 residues. The DNA for the CDR3 is TGTGCCGGCAGCCACCGGACTGACGTGGATACGCAGTATTTT. Translating gives CAGSHRTDVDTQYF.

The chain is built from TRBV27 and TRBJ2-7, with 14 bases that match TRBD2. The CDR3 runs 17 residues. The germline gives CDR1 MNHEY, CDR2 SMNVEV (reference sequence). V lost 8 bases to trimming and J lost 6 bases; unmatched junction nucleotides: 15. The CDR3 coding sequence is TGTGCCAGCGGTCGACTAGCGGGGGGGCCGTTTCCAGCCGAGCAGTACTTC. As protein: CASGRLAGGPFPAEQYF.

The CDR3 region is CASRDPGGGDASVQFF. DNA of the CDR3: TGTGCCAGCAGGGACCCCGGAGGCGGGGATGCTAGCGTGCAGTTCTTC. The rearrangement links TRBV2 to TRBJ2-1; TRBD2 might be the D (6 bases). Germline values: CDR1 SNHLY, CDR2 FYNNEI. V was cut by 6 bases and J by 12 bases, with 27 bases left in between. This CDR3 has 16 residues.

The chain carries TRBV5-6 and TRBJ2-2; D not certain. The CDR3 has 14 amino acids. Germline CDR1 and CDR2: SGHDT and YYEEEE. V lost 2 bases and J lost 3, with 8 bases in between. The DNA for the CDR3 is TGTGCCAGCAGCTTCGGCCAGGACACCGGGGAGCTGTTTTTT. Amino acid sequence: CASSFGQDTGELFF. Drawing the rest from reference TRBV5-6 and TRBJ2-2, the complete variable domain is DAGVTQSPTHLIKTRGQQVTLRCSPKSGHDTVSWYQQALGQGPQFIFQYYEEEERQRGNFPDRFSGHQFPNYSSELNVNALLLGDSALYLCASSFGQDTGELFFGEGSRLTVL.

Written as DNA, the CDR3 is TGTGCCAGCAGCCAAGGTCCCCTACTAGCGGGGGGCCTGAGCTCCTACAATGAGCAGTTCTTC. Protein: CASSQGPLLAGGLSSYNEQFF. J is TRBJ2-1 and V is TRBV4-2; 12 bases are a match to TRBD2. This CDR3 has 21 amino acids. V was clipped by 1 base and J by 0 bases; unmatched bases: 13. Germline CDR1 LGHNA, CDR2 YNFKEQ.

The chain links TRBV28 to TRBJ2-2; TRBD2 agrees at 15 bases. Trimming cost V 5 bases and J 4 bases; bases outside gene matches: 8. This CDR3 spans 18 amino acids. Germline-derived CDR1 and CDR2 are MDHEN and SYDVKM. The CDR3 here is CASSPRTSGGAGTGELFF. The DNA for the CDR3 is TGTGCCAGCAGTCCCAGGACTAGCGGGGGGGCCGGCACCGGGGAGCTGTTTTTT.

This clone was seen once. The CDR3 is CSVNGLAGGLSTDTQYF. The CDR3 bases are TGCAGCGTTAACGGACTAGCGGGGGGACTTAGCACAGATACGCAGTATTTT. The chain recombines TRBV29-1 with TRBJ2-3; 14 bases line up with TRBD2. Germline lookup yields CDR1 SQVTM and CDR2 ANQGSEA. This CDR3 has 17 residues. Trimming cost V 5 bases and J 0 bases; bases outside gene matches: 7.

This chain joins TRBV6-5 and TRBJ1-5; D remains ambiguous. The V end lost 6 bases, the J end lost 2 bases, and 14 bases lay between the germline ends. From germline, CDR1 is MNHEY and CDR2 SVGAGI. The CDR3 spans 15 residues. As DNA, the CDR3 is TGTGCCAGCAGGATTGGACTTGGGGGCAATCAGCCCCAGCATTTT. As protein: CASRIGLGGNQPQHF.

In DNA, the CDR3 is TGTGCCTGGATGCGGGGCTCGGGGAGCTCCTATAATTCACCCCTCCACTTT. Translation gives CAWMRGSGSSYNSPLHF. The chain is built from TRBV30 and TRBJ1-6, with D maybe TRBD1 (5 bases). The CDR3 extends over 17 amino acids. Germline V gene lookup returns CDR1 GTSNPN and CDR2 SVGIG (reference sequence). With 4 bases removed from V and 0 bases from J, the gap between germline ends came to 16 bases. The entire variable domain, with the rest obtained from reference TRBV30 and TRBJ1-6, is as follows: SQTIHQWPATLVQPVGSPLSLECTVEGTSNPNLYWYRQAAGRGLQLLFYSVGIGQISSEVPQNLSASRPQDRQFILSSKKLLLSDSGFYLCAWMRGSGSSYNSPLHFGNGTRLTVT.

The chain has TRBV29-1 and TRBJ2-1; 10 positions agree with TRBD1. The germline V gene encodes CDR1 SQVTM and CDR2 ANQGSEA. V shed 8 bases and J 6 bases; nucleotides not matched to a gene: 10. This CDR3 is 14 amino acids long. CDR3 DNA: TGCAGCACTCGATGGACAGGGGGTGGCAATGAGCAGTTCTTC. Encoded protein: CSTRWTGGGNEQFF.

V gene TRBV5-6 combines with J gene TRBJ2-5; D perhaps matches TRBD1 (6 bases). The CDR3 is made up of 14 amino acids. Trimming pared 1 base from V and 2 bases from J, leaving 9 bases between. Per germline, CDR1 SGHDT and CDR2 YYEEEE. CDR3 residues: CASSLPDSQETQYF. The CDR3 DNA reads TGTGCCAGCAGCTTGCCGGACAGTCAAGAGACCCAGTACTTC.

This chain connects TRBV9 to TRBJ2-3; D unresolved. From germline, CDR1 is SGDLS and CDR2 YYNGEE. V gave up 0 bases and J gave up 0 bases, with 11 bases separating them. The CDR3 runs 16 residues. DNA for the CDR3: TGTGCCAGCAGCGTAGATGAGGTCCTTAGCACAGATACGCAGTATTTT. It codes for CASSVDEVLSTDTQYF.

The chain combines TRBV4-1 with TRBJ1-2; 7 nucleotides align to TRBD1. Germline V gene lookup returns CDR1 MGHRA and CDR2 YSYEKL. With V trimmed by 4 bases and J by 8 bases, 13 bases remained unmatched. CDR3 length: 15 residues. CDR3 residues: CASSPNNRGGRGYTF. CDR3 bases: TGCGCCAGCAGCCCCAACAACAGGGGAGGAAGGGGCTACACCTTC.

V is TRBV5-1 and J is TRBJ1-4; maybe TRBD1 (5 bases). Trimming removed 0 bases at V and 1 base at J, with 10 bases between. Germline V gene lookup returns CDR1 SGHRS and CDR2 YFSETQ. This CDR3 region has 16 residues. This chain's CDR3 is CASSLEGHGTNEKLFF. CDR3 bases: TGCGCCAGCAGCTTGGAAGGACATGGAACTAATGAAAAACTGTTTTTT.